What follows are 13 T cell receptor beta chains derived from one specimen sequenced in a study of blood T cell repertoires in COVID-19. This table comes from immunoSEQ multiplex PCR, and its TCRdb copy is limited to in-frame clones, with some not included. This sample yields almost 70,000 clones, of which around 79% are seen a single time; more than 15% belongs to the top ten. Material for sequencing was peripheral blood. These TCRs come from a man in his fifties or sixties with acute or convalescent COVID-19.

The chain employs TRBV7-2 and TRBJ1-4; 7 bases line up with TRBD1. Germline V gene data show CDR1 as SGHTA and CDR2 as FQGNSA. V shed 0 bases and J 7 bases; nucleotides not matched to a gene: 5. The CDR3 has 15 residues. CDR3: CASSLATGLGEKLFF. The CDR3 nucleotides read TGTGCCAGCAGCTTAGCGACAGGGTTGGGTGAAAAACTGTTTTTT. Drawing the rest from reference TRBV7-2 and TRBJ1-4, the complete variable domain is GAGVSQSPSNKVTEKGKDVELRCDPISGHTALYWYRQSLGQGLEFLIYFQGNSAPDKSGLPSDRFSAERTGGSVSTLTIQRTQQEDSAVYLCASSLATGLGEKLFFGSGTQLSVL.

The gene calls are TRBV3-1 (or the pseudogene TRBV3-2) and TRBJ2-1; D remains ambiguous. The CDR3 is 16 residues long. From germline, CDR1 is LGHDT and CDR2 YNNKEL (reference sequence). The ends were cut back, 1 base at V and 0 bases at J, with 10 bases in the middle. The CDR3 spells CASSQGLISSYNEQFF. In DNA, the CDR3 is TGTGCCAGCAGCCAAGGATTGATCAGCTCCTACAATGAGCAGTTCTTC.

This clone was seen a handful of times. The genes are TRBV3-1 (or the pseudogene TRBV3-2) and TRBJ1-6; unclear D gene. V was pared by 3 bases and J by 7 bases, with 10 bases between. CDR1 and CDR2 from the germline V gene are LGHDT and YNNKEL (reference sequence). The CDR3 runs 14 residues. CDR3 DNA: TGTGCCAGCAGCCAGGGAGTACAGAATTCACCCCTCCACTTT. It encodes CASSQGVQNSPLHF.

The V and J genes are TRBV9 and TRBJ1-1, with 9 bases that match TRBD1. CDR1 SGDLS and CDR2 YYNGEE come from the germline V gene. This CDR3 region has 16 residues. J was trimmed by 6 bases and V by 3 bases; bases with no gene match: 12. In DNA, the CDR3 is TGTGCCAGCAGCGCCTCTAGTTGGACAGGGGAAGCTGAAGCTTTCTTT. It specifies CASSASSWTGEAEAFF.

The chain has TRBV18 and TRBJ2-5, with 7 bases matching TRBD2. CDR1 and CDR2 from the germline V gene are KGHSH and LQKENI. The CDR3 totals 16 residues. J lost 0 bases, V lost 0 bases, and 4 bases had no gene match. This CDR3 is CASSPPPSGHQETQYF. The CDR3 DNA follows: TGTGCCAGCTCACCACCGCCTAGCGGTCACCAAGAGACCCAGTACTTC.

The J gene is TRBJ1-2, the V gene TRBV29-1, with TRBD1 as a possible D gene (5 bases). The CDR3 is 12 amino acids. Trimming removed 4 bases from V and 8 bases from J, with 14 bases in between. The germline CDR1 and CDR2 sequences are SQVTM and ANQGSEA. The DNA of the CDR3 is TGCAGCGTTGTTGTCGGGGCGGGGGGCTACACCTTC. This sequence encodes CSVVVGAGGYTF. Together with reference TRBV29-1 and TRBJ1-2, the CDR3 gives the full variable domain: SAVISQKPSRDICQRGTSLTIQCQVDSQVTMMFWYRQQPGQSLTLIATANQGSEATYESGFVIDKFPISRPNLTFSTLTVSNMSPEDSSIYLCSVVVGAGGYTFGSGTRLTVV.

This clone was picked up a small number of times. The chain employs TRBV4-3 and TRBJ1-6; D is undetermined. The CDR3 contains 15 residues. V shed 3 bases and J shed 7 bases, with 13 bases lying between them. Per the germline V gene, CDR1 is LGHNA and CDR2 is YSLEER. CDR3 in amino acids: CASSHARNQNSPLHF. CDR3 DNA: TGCGCCAGCAGCCACGCGCGGAACCAAAATTCACCCCTCCACTTT.

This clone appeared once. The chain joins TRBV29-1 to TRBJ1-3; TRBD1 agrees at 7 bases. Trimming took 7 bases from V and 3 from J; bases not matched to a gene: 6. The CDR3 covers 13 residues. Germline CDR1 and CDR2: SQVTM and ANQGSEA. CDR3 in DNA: TGCAGCGCCATGGGACAGCTTGGAAACACCATATATTTT. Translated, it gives CSAMGQLGNTIYF.

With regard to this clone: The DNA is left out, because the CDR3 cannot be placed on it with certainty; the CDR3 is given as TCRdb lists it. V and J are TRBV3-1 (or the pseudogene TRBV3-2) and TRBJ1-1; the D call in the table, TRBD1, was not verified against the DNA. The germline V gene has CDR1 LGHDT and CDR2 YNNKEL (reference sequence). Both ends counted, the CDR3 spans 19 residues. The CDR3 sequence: CASSQAAGTEAFFGQAAFF.

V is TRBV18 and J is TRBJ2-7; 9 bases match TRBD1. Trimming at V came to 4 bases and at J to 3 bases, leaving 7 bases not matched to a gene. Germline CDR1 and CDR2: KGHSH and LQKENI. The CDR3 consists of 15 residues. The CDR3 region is CASSQSGQGLYEQYF. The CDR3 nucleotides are TGTGCCAGCTCACAATCGGGACAGGGACTCTACGAGCAGTACTTC.

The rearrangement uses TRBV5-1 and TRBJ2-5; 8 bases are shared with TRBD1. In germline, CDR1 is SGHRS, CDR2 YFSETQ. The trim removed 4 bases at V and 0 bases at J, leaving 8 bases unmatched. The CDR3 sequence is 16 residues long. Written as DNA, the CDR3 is TGCGCCAGCAGCACAGGGGGACTTCTACACCAAGAGACCCAGTACTTC. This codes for CASSTGGLLHQETQYF.

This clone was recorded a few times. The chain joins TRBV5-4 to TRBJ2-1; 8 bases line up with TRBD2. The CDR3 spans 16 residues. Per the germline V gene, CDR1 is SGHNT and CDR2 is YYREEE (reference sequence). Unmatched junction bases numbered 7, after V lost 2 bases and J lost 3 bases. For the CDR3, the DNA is TGTGCCAGCAGCTTCCCAATAGCGGGGATCTACAATGAGCAGTTCTTC. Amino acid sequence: CASSFPIAGIYNEQFF. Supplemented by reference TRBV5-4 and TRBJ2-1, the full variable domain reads ETGVTQSPTHLIKTRGQQVTLRCSSQSGHNTVSWYQQALGQGPQFIFQYYREEENGRGNFPPRFSGLQFPNYSSELNVNALELDDSALYLCASSFPIAGIYNEQFFGPGTRLTVL.

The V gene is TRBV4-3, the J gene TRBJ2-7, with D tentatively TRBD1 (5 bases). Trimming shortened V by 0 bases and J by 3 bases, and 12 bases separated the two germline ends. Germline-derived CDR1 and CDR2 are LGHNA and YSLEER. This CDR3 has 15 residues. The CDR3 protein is CASSQDIGEYYEQYF. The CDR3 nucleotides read TGCGCCAGCAGCCAAGATATAGGGGAATACTACGAGCAGTACTTC.